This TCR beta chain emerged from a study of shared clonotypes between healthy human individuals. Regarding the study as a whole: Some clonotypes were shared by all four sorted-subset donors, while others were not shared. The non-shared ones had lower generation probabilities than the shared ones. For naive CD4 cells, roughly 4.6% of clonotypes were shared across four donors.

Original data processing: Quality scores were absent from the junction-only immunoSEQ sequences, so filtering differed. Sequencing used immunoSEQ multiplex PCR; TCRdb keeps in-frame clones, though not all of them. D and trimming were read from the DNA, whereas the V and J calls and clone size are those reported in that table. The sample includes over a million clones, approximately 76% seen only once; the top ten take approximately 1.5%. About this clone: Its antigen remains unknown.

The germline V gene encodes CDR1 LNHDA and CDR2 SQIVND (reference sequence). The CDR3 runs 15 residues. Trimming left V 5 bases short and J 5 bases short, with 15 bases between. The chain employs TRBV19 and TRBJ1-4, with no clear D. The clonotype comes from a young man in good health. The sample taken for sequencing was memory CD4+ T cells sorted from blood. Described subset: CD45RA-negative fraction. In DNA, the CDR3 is TGTGCCAGTAGTGACTCAGGTGGGCCCAATGAAAAACTGTTTTTT. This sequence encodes CASSDSGGPNEKLFF. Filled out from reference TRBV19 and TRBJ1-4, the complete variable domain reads DGGITQSPKYLFRKEGQNVTLSCEQNLNHDAMYWYRQDPGQGLRLIYYSQIVNDFQKGDIAEGYSVSREKKESFPLTVTSAQKNPTAFYLCASSDSGGPNEKLFFGSGTQLSVL.